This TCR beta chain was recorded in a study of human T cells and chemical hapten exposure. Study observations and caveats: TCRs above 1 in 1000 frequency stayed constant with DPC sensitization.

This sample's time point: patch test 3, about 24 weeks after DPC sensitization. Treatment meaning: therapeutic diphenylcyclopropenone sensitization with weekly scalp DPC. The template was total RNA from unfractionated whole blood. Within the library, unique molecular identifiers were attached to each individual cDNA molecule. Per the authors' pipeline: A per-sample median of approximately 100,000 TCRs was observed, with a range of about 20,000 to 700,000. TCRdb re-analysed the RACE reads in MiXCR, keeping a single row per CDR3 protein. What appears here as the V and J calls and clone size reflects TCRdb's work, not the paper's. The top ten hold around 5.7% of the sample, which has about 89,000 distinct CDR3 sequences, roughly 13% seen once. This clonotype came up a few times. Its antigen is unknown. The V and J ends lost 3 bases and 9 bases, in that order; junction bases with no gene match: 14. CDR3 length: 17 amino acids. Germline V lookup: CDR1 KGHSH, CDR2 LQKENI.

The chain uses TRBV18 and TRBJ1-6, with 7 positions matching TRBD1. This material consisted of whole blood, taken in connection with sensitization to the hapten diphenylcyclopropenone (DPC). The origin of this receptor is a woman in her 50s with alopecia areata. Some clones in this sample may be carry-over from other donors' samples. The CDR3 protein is CASSPRAGQTSPSPLHF. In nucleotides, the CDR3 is TGTGCCAGCTCACCGCGCGCGGGACAGACTTCTCCTTCACCCCTCCACTTT.